A selection of T cell receptor beta chains follows, all from one sample in a study of vaccination effects on CD4 cells after COVID-19. These TCRs are of unknown antigen specificity. Measured with immunoSEQ multiplex PCR; TCRdb has only the in-frame clones, and not every one. The sample holds fewer than 40,000 clones, 74% seen once. Sequenced here: CD4+ T cells from PBMCs cultured without peptide, sampled after COVID-19 vaccination. The receptor set was obtained from a human donor who received a COVID-19 vaccine. Each CDR3 is given with its conserved first and last residue. The D gene is left open where the match is weak. Some rows mark clone size as missing; the rest say once, few, many or name a class of expanded clone.

>TRBJ2-7|TRBD1|TRBV19|few
TGTGCCAGTAGTCGGACAGGGTCCTCCTACGAGCAGTACTTC
CASSRTGSSYEQYF
>TRBJ2-7|NA|TRBV19|NA
TGTGCCAGTAGCCACTGGGCAGGGAATGTCTACGAGCAGTACTTC
CASSHWAGNVYEQYF
>TRBJ1-1|NA|TRBV7-9|NA
TGTGCCAGCAGCTTAGGACAGAACACTGAAGCTTTCTTT
CASSLGQNTEAFF
>TRBJ1-1|NA|TRBV6-1|few
TGTGCCAGCAGTGAAGCGGGAAAAAACACTGAAGCTTTCTTT
CASSEAGKNTEAFF
>TRBJ2-3|TRBD2|TRBV29-1|once
TGCAGCGTTATTGTAGCGGGCGCAAGTACGCAGTATTTT
CSVIVAGASTQYF
>TRBJ2-1|TRBD2|TRBV29-1|NA
TGCAGCGTCGCTCTAGCGGGAGGGTTCTACAATGAGCAGTTCTTC
CSVALAGGFYNEQFF
>TRBJ1-6|TRBD1|TRBV5-1|NA
TGCGCCAGCAGCAGGGTGACAGGGGCCAATAATTCACCCCTCCACTTT
CASSRVTGANNSPLHF
>TRBJ2-7|NA|TRBV6-1|NA
TGTGCCAGCAGTGAAGCTGATACAGAGACTTTTTACGAGCAGTACTTC
CASSEADTETFYEQYF
>TRBJ1-2|NA|TRBV6-2/TRBV6-3|NA
TGTGCCAGCAGTTACCCCGGACGGGGTGGCTATGGCTACACCTTC
CASSYPGRGGYGYTF
>TRBJ1-1|NA|TRBV7-3|NA
TGTGCCAGCAGCAAGCCGGGACACCTGAACACTGAAGCTTTCTTT
CASSKPGHLNTEAFF
>TRBJ1-1|NA|TRBV7-2|few
TGTGCCAGCAGCTTAGTCCCCAGGCCGAACACTGAAGCTTTCTTT
CASSLVPRPNTEAFF
>TRBJ2-5|NA|TRBV2|NA
TGTGCCAGCAGTTGGCTACAGACCCAGTACTTC
CASSWLQTQYF
>TRBJ2-7|NA|TRBV18|NA
TGTGCCAGCTCACCGCCCGGCAGGTCCTACGAGCAGTACTTC
CASSPPGRSYEQYF
>TRBJ2-7|TRBD1|TRBV15|once
TGTGCCACCAGCAGAGATCTCCCCGGGACAGGGGGCAGCTACGAGCAGTACTTC
CATSRDLPGTGGSYEQYF
>TRBJ2-2|NA|TRBV20-1|once
TGCAGTGCTAGTAGGGGCAACACCGGGGAGCTGTTTTTT
CSASRGNTGELFF
>TRBJ1-3|NA|TRBV5-1|NA
TGCGCCAGCAGCTTGACAGGGTCTGGAAACACCATATATTTT
CASSLTGSGNTIYF
>TRBJ1-1|NA|TRBV19|NA
TGTGCCAGTAGTAAGGCAGGGCCAACTGAAGCTTTCTTT
CASSKAGPTEAFF
>TRBJ1-6|TRBD1|TRBV5-4|NA
TGTGCCAGCAGCGTGGGACAGGGGGTGTCCTATAATTCACCCCTCCACTTT
CASSVGQGVSYNSPLHF
>TRBJ2-2|NA|TRBV19|NA
TGTGCCAGTACCTCGGGGCTAGCGTCCGGGGAGCTGTTTTTT
CASTSGLASGELFF
>TRBJ2-3|NA|TRBV2|NA
TGTGCCAGCAGTGAACGGGCGGGGAAGAGCACAGATACGCAGTATTTT
CASSERAGKSTDTQYF
>TRBJ2-7|TRBD1|TRBV5-4|NA
TGTGCCAGCTCCCTGGGACAGCTATCCTACGAGCAGTACTTC
CASSLGQLSYEQYF
>TRBJ1-2|NA|TRBV5-6|NA
TGTGCCAGCAGCTTGGCACAGCTTCCCGTCGGGGGCTACACCTTC
CASSLAQLPVGGYTF
>TRBJ1-5|NA|TRBV19|NA
TGTGCCAGTTGGAGGCAGGGACAAGGGCCCCAGCATTTT
CASWRQGQGPQHF
>TRBJ2-7|TRBD2|TRBV7-2|NA
TGTGCCAGCAGCTTAGGTCGCCGGGACTACTCCTACGAGCAGTACTTC
CASSLGRRDYSYEQYF
>TRBJ1-2|NA|TRBV7-2|NA
TGTGCCAGCAGCCCAAACCGGGGGTATGGCTACACCTTC
CASSPNRGYGYTF
>TRBJ1-1|NA|TRBV6-6|NA
TGTGCCAGCAGTCGCCGGGACAACACTGAAGCTTTCTTT
CASSRRDNTEAFF
>TRBJ2-3|NA|TRBV11-2|NA
TGTGCCAGCAGCTTAGGGAGTGCCTCCCATAGCACAGATACGCAGTATTTT
CASSLGSASHSTDTQYF
>TRBJ2-7|TRBD1|TRBV6-5|NA
TGTGCCAGCAGTTACCGGGACAGGGGGCACGAGCAGTACTTC
CASSYRDRGHEQYF
>TRBJ2-7|NA|TRBV7-8|NA
TGTGCCAGCAGCTTAGGATGGGCTGACAGACGTACGTGGGAGCAGTACTTC
CASSLGWADRRTWEQYF
>TRBJ1-1|TRBD1|TRBV30|NA
TGTGCCTGGAGTCCGGGACAGGTGTACACTGAAGCTTTCTTT
CAWSPGQVYTEAFF
>TRBJ2-3|NA|TRBV7-9|once
TGTGCCAGCAGCGCGGCATTAGCGTTGACAGATACGCAGTATTTT
CASSAALALTDTQYF
>TRBJ1-6|TRBD1|TRBV13|NA
TGTGCCAGCAGACAAGGACAGGCAAATTCACCCCTCCACTTT
CASRQGQANSPLHF
>TRBJ2-3|TRBD2|TRBV11-3|NA
TGTGCCAGCAGTCGGAGCGGGAGAACAGATACGCAGTATTTT
CASSRSGRTDTQYF
>TRBJ2-1|NA|TRBV19|NA
TGTGCCAGTAGTATATTGGGGAGTCGGGGTGAGCAGTTCTTC
CASSILGSRGEQFF
>TRBJ1-1|TRBD1|TRBV5-4|NA
TGTGCCAGCAGCCCCTCACTTACAGGGGGTACTGAAGCTTTCTTT
CASSPSLTGGTEAFF